Included here is one TCR beta chain sequence, with context. Its cognate antigen is unknown. This specimen belongs to a study of cytomegalovirus exposure and HLA in healthy donors. Study-level points and caveats: Accounts indicate the classifier identified cytomegalovirus status with strong specificity and sensitivity.

The CDR3 covers 16 residues. V lost 5 bases, J lost 5 bases, and 12 bases stayed unmatched. Germline V gene sequence: CDR1 SGHAT, CDR2 FQNNGV. PCR employed 60 Vbeta and 13 Jbeta primers. The repertoire was sequenced with immunoSEQ multiplex PCR; TCRdb's copy has only in-frame clones and lacks some. In the table there are approximately 170,000 clones, around 80% of which are singletons. The sequenced sample was PBMCs. The TCR originated in a man in his forties in good health and CMV-seronegative. The chain carries TRBV11-2 and TRBJ2-1; 7 positions agree with TRBD2. The DNA of the CDR3 is TGTGCCAGCAGCCTCCTCAGGGACTACCTAAACAATGAGCAGTTCTTC. Its protein product is CASSLLRDYLNNEQFF. Full variable domain (outside the CDR3, taken from reference TRBV11-2 and TRBJ2-1): EAGVAQSPRYKIIEKRQSVAFWCNPISGHATLYWYQQILGQGPKLLIQFQNNGVVDDSQLPKDRFSAERLKGVDSTLKIQPAKLEDSAVYLCASSLLRDYLNNEQFFGPGTRLTVL.